A selection of T cell receptor beta chains follows, all from one sample in a study of blood T cell repertoires in COVID-19. Generated by immunoSEQ multiplex PCR, the TCRdb table keeps only in-frame clones and is missing some. The sample has approximately 190,000 clones, roughly 80% seen once. The sample taken for sequencing was PBMCs or T cells enriched from blood (not recorded which). The receptor source for this set is an older woman with acute COVID-19. CDR3s include the opening cysteine and the closing phenylalanine or tryptophan. A D gene is named only where the DNA matches it firmly. For some rows the clone size is stated as once, few or many, or as a class when expanded; others skip it.

D gene	clone size	V gene	J gene	CDR3 protein	CDR3 DNA
NA	NA	TRBV5-6	TRBJ2-3	CASSSDSGSTDTQYF	TGTGCCAGCAGCTCGGATAGCGGCAGCACAGATACGCAGTATTTT
NA	NA	TRBV28	TRBJ2-1	CASEGAGPYLQFF	TGTGCCAGCGAGGGCGCCGGGCCCTACCTACAGTTCTTC
TRBD1	NA	TRBV19	TRBJ1-1	CASSILGQGAISAFF	TGTGCCAGTAGTATTTTGGGACAGGGAGCCATATCAGCTTTCTTT
TRBD1	NA	TRBV29-1	TRBJ1-2	CSVYRGTDGYTF	TGCAGCGTGTACAGGGGGACGGACGGCTACACCTTC
NA	NA	TRBV9	TRBJ2-3	CASSDTGWDTQYF	TGTGCCAGCAGCGATACAGGGTGGGATACGCAGTATTTT
TRBD1	NA	TRBV19	TRBJ2-4	CASSMARQGHRNIQYF	TGTGCCAGTAGTATGGCACGACAGGGCCACCGAAACATTCAGTACTTC
TRBD1	NA	TRBV9	TRBJ2-5	CASSVGVWDRGSQETQYF	TGTGCCAGCAGCGTGGGGGTGTGGGACAGGGGTTCCCAAGAGACCCAGTACTTC
NA	NA	TRBV6-6	TRBJ2-2	CASSLARDTGELFF	TGTGCCAGCAGCCTCGCCCGGGACACCGGGGAGCTGTTTTTT
TRBD2	NA	TRBV7-6	TRBJ2-7	CASKGLAGREQYF	TGTGCCAGCAAGGGACTAGCGGGACGCGAGCAGTACTTC
NA	NA	TRBV6-5	TRBJ1-4	CASSYSEIPGQEKLFF	TGTGCCAGCAGTTACTCAGAAATCCCAGGGCAAGAAAAACTGTTTTTT
NA	few	TRBV1	TRBJ2-2	CTSSHKQGNEDTGELFF	TGCACCAGCAGCCATAAACAGGGGAACGAGGACACCGGGGAGCTGTTTTTT
TRBD1	NA	TRBV4-2	TRBJ1-1	CASSQGSGRQGSTEAFF	TGTGCCAGCAGCCAAGGTTCGGGACGACAGGGAAGCACTGAAGCTTTCTTT
NA	NA	TRBV6-6	TRBJ1-1	CASSLTPAGNTEAFF	TGTGCCAGCAGTCTCACTCCCGCGGGGAACACTGAAGCTTTCTTT
TRBD2	NA	TRBV4-1	TRBJ2-1	CASSQRDRGLAGRKIRNEQFF	TGCGCCAGCAGCCAGAGAGACCGAGGACTAGCGGGACGAAAAATCCGCAATGAGCAGTTCTTC
TRBD2	NA	TRBV4-3	TRBJ2-1	CASSQVQRLAIEQFF	TGCGCCAGCAGCCAAGTCCAGAGACTAGCGATTGAGCAGTTCTTC
TRBD2	NA	TRBV13	TRBJ2-7	CASSPLAGSSYEQYF	TGTGCCAGCAGCCCCCTAGCGGGGAGCTCCTACGAGCAGTACTTC
NA	NA	TRBV6-2/TRBV6-3	TRBJ1-5	CASSSIGGAIYSNQPQHF	TGTGCCAGCAGTTCCATTGGGGGGGCCATCTATAGCAATCAGCCCCAGCATTTT
NA	NA	TRBV7-2	TRBJ2-7	CASSPRQASYEQYF	TGTGCCAGCAGCCCAAGACAGGCAAGCTACGAGCAGTACTTC
TRBD1	few	TRBV5-4	TRBJ1-2	CASYPQGPNYGYTF	TGTGCCAGCTACCCACAGGGGCCCAACTATGGCTACACCTTC
NA	NA	TRBV10-1	TRBJ2-3	CADQGPTDTQYF	TGCGCCGATCAGGGCCCCACAGATACGCAGTATTTT
NA	NA	TRBV9	TRBJ2-5	CASSTLGETQYF	TGTGCCAGCAGCACCCTGGGCGAGACCCAGTACTTC
NA	NA	TRBV4-2	TRBJ2-3	CASSQGPSVGEDTQYF	TGTGCCAGCAGCCAAGGCCCTTCGGTCGGGGAAGATACGCAGTATTTT
NA	NA	TRBV4-2	TRBJ1-2	CASSQVQGPLYGYTF	TGTGCCAGCAGCCAAGTACAGGGCCCTCTCTATGGCTACACCTTC
TRBD1	NA	TRBV5-6	TRBJ1-2	CASSSHFITGENYGYTF	TGTGCCAGCAGCTCACATTTCATAACAGGGGAGAACTATGGCTACACCTTC
TRBD1	NA	TRBV29-1	TRBJ1-5	CSGGQGLNQPQHF	TGCAGCGGTGGACAGGGCCTCAATCAGCCCCAGCATTTT
TRBD1	NA	TRBV29-1	TRBJ1-1	CSVQGRGATEAFF	TGCAGCGTTCAGGGCAGGGGGGCCACTGAAGCTTTCTTT
NA	NA	TRBV28	TRBJ1-2	CASSLISPTSYGGYTF	TGTGCCAGCAGTTTAATTAGCCCCACCAGCTATGGTGGCTACACCTTC
TRBD1	NA	TRBV4-1	TRBJ1-3	CASSPLGQKGNTIYF	TGCGCCAGCAGCCCGCTGGGACAGAAGGGAAACACCATATATTTT
NA	NA	TRBV19	TRBJ1-2	CASSPRRRTNYGYTF	TGTGCCAGTAGTCCACGACGGAGAACAAACTATGGCTACACCTTC
TRBD2	NA	TRBV19	TRBJ2-1	CASSMMTSGSNEQFF	TGTGCCAGTAGTATGATGACTAGCGGGAGTAATGAGCAGTTCTTC
TRBD1	NA	TRBV2	TRBJ1-5	CASSGQGVSNQPQHF	TGTGCCAGCAGTGGACAGGGGGTTAGCAATCAGCCCCAGCATTTT
NA	NA	TRBV19	TRBJ2-2	CASSTYTGELFF	TGTGCCAGTAGTACCTACACCGGGGAGCTGTTTTTT
NA	NA	TRBV29-1	TRBJ1-1	CSVGRRLADTEAFF	TGCAGCGTTGGCCGACGGTTAGCGGACACTGAAGCTTTCTTT
NA	NA	TRBV9	TRBJ1-2	CASSVGVQPSYGYTF	TGTGCCAGCAGCGTAGGAGTACAGCCAAGCTATGGCTACACCTTC
NA	NA	TRBV6-2/TRBV6-3	TRBJ2-6	CASRPGAGANVLTF	TGTGCCAGCAGACCTGGAGCTGGGGCCAACGTCCTGACTTTC
NA	NA	TRBV5-4	TRBJ1-6	CASSLVLTASGNSPLHF	TGTGCCAGCAGCTTGGTCCTTACCGCCTCCGGTAATTCACCCCTCCACTTT
TRBD2	once	TRBV5-1	TRBJ2-1	CASSLLGGRKFGEQFF	TGCGCCAGCAGTTTACTAGGCGGGAGGAAGTTCGGTGAGCAGTTCTTC
TRBD2	NA	TRBV9	TRBJ2-1	CASSVVGAGGYNEQFF	TGTGCCAGCAGCGTAGTCGGTGCGGGAGGTTACAATGAGCAGTTCTTC
NA	NA	TRBV5-3	TRBJ1-5	CARSLALPGLATNQPQHF	TGTGCCAGAAGCTTGGCCCTCCCCGGACTGGCTACCAATCAGCCCCAGCATTTT
TRBD1	once	TRBV4-1	TRBJ2-2	CASSQGTITGRGPTGELFF	TGCGCCAGCAGCCAAGGGACCATTACGGGTAGGGGGCCGACCGGGGAGCTGTTTTTT
TRBD2	NA	TRBV4-3	TRBJ2-1	CASSQDSGRLYNEQFF	TGCGCCAGCAGCCAAGACAGCGGGAGACTATACAATGAGCAGTTCTTC
NA	NA	TRBV25-1	TRBJ2-5	CATTQVETQYF	TGTGCCACTACACAGGTAGAGACCCAGTACTTC
NA	NA	TRBV11-3	TRBJ2-1	CASSLGGASREQFF	TGTGCCAGCAGCTTGGGAGGCGCCTCTCGTGAGCAGTTCTTC